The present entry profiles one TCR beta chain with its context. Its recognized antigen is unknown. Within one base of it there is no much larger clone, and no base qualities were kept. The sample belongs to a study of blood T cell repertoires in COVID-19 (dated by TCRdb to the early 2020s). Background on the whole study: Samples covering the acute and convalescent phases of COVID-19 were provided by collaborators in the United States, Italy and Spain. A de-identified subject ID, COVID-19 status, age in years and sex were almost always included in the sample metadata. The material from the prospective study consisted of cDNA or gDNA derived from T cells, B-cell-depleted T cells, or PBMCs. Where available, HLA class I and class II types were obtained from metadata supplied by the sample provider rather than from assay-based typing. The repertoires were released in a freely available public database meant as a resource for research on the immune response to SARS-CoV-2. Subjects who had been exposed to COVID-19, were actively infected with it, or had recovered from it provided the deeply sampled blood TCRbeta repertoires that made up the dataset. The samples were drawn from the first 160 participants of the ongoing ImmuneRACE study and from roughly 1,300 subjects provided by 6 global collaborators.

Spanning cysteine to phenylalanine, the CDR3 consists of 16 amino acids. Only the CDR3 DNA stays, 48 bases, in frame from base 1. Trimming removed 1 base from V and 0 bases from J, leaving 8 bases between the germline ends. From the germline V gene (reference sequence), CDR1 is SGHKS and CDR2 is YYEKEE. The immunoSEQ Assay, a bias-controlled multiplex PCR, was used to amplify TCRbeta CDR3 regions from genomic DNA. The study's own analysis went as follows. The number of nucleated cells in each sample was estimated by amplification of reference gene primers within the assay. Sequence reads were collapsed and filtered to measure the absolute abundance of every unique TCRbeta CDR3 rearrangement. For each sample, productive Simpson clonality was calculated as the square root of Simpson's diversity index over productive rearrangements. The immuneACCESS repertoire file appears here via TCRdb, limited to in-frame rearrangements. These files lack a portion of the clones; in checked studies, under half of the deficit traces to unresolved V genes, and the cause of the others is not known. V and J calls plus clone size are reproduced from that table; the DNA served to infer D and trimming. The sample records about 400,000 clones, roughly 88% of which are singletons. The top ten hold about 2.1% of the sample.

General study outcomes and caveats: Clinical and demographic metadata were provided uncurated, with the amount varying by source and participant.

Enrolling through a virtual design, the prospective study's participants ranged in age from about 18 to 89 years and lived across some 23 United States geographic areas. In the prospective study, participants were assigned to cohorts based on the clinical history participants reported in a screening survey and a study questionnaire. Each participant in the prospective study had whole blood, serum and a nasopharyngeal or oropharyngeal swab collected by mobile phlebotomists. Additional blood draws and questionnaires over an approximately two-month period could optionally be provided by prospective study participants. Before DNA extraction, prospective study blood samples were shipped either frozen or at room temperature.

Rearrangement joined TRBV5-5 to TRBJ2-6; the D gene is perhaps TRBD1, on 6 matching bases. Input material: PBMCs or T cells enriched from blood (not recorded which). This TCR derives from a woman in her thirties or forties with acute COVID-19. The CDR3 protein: CASSLTGSSGANVLTF. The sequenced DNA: TGTGCCAGCAGCTTGACAGGGTCCTCTGGGGCCAACGTCCTGACTTTC.